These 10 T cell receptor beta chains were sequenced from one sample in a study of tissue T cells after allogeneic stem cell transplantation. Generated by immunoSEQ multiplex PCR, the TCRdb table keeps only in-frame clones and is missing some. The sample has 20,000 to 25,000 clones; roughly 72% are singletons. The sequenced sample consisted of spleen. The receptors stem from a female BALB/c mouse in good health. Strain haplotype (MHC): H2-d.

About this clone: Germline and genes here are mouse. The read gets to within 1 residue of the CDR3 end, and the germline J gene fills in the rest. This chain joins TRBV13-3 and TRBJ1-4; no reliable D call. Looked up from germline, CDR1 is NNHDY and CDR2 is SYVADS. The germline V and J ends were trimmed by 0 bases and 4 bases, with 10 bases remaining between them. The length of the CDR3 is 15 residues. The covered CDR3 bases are TGTGCCAGCAGTGATGGGAGAGGGAGCAACGAAAGATTATTT. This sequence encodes CASSDGRGSNERLF. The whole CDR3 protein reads CASSDGRGSNERLFF.

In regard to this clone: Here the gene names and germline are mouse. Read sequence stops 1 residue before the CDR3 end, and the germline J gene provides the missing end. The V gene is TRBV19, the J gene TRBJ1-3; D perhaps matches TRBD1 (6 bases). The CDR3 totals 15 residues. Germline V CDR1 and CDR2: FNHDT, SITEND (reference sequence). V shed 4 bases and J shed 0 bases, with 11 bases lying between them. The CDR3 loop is CASSLDRLSGNTLYF. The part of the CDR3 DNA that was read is TGTGCCAGCAGTCTCGACAGGCTTTCTGGAAATACGCTCTAT.

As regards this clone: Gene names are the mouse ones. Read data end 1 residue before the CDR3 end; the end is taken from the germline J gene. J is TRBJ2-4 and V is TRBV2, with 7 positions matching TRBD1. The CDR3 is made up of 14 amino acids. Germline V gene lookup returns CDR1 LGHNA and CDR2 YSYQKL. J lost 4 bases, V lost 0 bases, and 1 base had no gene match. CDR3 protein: CASSQDGTENTLYF. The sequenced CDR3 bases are TGTGCCAGCAGCCAAGATGGGACAGAAAACACCTTGTAC.

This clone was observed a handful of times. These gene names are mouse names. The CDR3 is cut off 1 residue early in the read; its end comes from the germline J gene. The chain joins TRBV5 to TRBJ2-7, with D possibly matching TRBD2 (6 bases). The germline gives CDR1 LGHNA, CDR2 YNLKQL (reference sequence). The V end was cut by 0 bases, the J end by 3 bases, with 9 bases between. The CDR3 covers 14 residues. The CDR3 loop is CASSQEYWVYEQYF. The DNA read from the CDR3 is TGTGCCAGCAGCCAAGAATACTGGGTCTATGAACAGTAC.

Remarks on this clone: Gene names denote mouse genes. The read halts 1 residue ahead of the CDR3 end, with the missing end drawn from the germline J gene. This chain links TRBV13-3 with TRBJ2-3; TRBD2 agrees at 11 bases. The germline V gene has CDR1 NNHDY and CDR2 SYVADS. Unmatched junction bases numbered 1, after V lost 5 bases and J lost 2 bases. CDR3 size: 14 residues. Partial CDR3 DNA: TGTGCCAGCAGGGACTGGGGGGTTGCAGAAACGCTGTAT. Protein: CASRDWGVAETLY. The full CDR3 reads CASRDWGVAETLYF.

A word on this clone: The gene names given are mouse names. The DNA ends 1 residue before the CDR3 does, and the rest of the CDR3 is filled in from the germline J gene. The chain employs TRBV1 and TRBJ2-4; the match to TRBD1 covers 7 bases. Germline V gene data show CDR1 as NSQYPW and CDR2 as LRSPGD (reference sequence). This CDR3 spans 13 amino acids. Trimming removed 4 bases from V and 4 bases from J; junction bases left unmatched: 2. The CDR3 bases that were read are TGCACCTGCAGTGGGGGGACAGAAAACACCTTGTAC. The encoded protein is CTCSGGTENTLY. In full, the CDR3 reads CTCSGGTENTLYF. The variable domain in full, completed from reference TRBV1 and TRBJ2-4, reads VTLLEQNPRWRLVPRGQAVNLRCILKNSQYPWMSWYQQDLQKQLQWLFTLRSPGDKEVKSLPGADYLATRVTDTELRLQVANMSQGRTLYCTCSGGTENTLYFGAGTRLSVL.

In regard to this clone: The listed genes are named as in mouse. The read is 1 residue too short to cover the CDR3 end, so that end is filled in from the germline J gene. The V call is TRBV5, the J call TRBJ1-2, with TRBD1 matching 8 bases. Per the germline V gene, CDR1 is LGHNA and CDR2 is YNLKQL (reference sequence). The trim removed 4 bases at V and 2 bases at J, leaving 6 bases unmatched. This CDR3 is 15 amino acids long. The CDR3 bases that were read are TGTGCCAGCAGCCCCCACAGGGGGTCGAACTCCGACTACACC. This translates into CASSPHRGSNSDYT. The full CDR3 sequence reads CASSPHRGSNSDYTF.

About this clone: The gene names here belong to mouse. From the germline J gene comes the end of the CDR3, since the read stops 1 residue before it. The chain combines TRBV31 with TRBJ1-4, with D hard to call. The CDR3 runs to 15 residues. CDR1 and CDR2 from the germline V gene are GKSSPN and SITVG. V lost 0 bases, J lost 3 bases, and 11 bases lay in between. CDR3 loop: CAWSLRQKTNERLFF. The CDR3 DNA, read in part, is TGTGCCTGGAGTCTACGGCAAAAAACCAACGAAAGATTATTT. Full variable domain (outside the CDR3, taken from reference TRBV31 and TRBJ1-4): AQTIHQWPVAEIKAVGSPLSLGCTIKGKSSPNLYWYWQATGGTLQQLFYSITVGQVESVVQLNLSASRPKDDQFILSTEKLLLSHSGFYLCAWSLRQKTNERLFFGHGTKLSVL.

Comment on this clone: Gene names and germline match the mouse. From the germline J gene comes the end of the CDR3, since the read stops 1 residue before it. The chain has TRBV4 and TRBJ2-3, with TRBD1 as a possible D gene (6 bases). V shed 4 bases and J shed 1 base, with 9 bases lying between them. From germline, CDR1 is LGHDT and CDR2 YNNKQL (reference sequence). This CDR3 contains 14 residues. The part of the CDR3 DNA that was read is TGTGCCAGCAGCTTATACAGGGGTGCAGAAACGCTGTAT. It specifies CASSLYRGAETLY. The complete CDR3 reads CASSLYRGAETLYF. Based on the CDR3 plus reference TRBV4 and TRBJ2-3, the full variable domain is ETAVFQTPNYHVTQVGNEVSFNCKQTLGHDTMYWYKQDSKKLLKIMFSYNNKQLIVNETVPRRFSPQSSDKAHLNLRIKSVEPEDSAVYLCASSLYRGAETLYFGSGTRLTVL.

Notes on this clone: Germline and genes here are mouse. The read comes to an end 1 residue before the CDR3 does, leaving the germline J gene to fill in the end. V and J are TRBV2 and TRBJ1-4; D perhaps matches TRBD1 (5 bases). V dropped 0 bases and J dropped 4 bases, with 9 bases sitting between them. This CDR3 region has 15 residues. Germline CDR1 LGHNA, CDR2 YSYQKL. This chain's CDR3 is CASSQDGHNNERLFF. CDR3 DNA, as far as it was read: TGTGCCAGCAGCCAAGATGGACACAACAACGAAAGATTATTT.